This TCR beta chain was observed in a study of T cell responses to AZD1222 COVID-19 vaccine. The junction had 2 bases not matched to a gene; V was cut back by 6 bases and J by 6 bases. The CDR3 has 12 residues. This clone has a single count. Its antigen remains unknown. Study-level results: There were vaccine-associated CD4 TCRs across spike, dominant at 160-218 and 743-854.

TCRdb's table, derived via immunoSEQ multiplex PCR, lists solely in-frame clones and lacks some. The sample includes approximately 220,000 clones, roughly 91% of them seen just once. The sequence was collected from an adult in good health. The sequences come from peripheral blood, collected on day 0 of MenACWY control vaccination. This rearrangement joins TRBV12-3 or TRBV12-4 to TRBJ1-2; 9 bases line up with TRBD1. CDR3 nucleotides: TGTGCCAGCAGGGGGACAGGGAATGGCTACACCTTC. It translates to CASRGTGNGYTF.